A selection of T cell receptor beta chains follows, all from one sample in a study of blood T cells in healthy people across ages. TCRdb redid the calling of the 5' RACE reads with MiXCR, one entry per CDR3 protein. Here the sample spans about 930,000 distinct CDR3 sequences, roughly 29% being singletons. The data were also submitted as part of a second study, on T cells of mothers and their children.

The sample taken for sequencing was blood. All receptors come from a woman in her forties in good health. The CDR3 runs from the conserved cysteine through the conserved F or W. D genes are given only for firm matches. The size of a clone is reported for some rows only, either as once, few or many, or as a class for expanded clones.

V gene,J gene,D gene,clone size,CDR3 protein,CDR3 DNA
TRBV27,TRBJ2-1,TRBD2,.,CASSLSTSGGAINKQFF,TGTGCCAGCAGTTTAAGTACTAGCGGGGGGGCCATCAATAAGCAGTTCTTC
TRBV20-1,TRBJ2-7,.,.,CSARVRDYSYNEQYF,TGCAGTGCTAGAGTTCGCGACTATTCATACAATGAGCAGTACTTC
TRBV29-1,TRBJ2-6,.,.,CSVEKVAGANVLTF,TGCAGCGTTGAAAAGGTCGCTGGGGCCAACGTCCTGACTTTC
TRBV27,TRBJ2-7,TRBD1,many,CASSLGTDSYEQYF,TGTGCCAGCAGTTTAGGGACAGACAGCTACGAGCAGTACTTC
TRBV5-5,TRBJ2-7,.,many,CASSLRLSSYEQYF,TGTGCCAGCAGCTTGCGGCTAAGCTCCTACGAGCAGTACTTC
TRBV27,TRBJ1-1,TRBD1,.,CASSYRTGRLGTEAFF,TGTGCCAGCAGTTATAGGACAGGGCGGTTGGGCACTGAAGCTTTCTTT
TRBV20-1,TRBJ2-3,.,.,CSATSRGVSTDTQYF,TGCAGTGCTACCTCACGGGGAGTGAGCACAGATACGCAGTATTTT
TRBV5-1,TRBJ2-6,TRBD1,.,CASSFPPGQGAGANVLTF,TGCGCCAGCAGCTTCCCCCCGGGACAGGGTGCTGGGGCCAACGTCCTGACTTTC
TRBV7-2,TRBJ1-6,.,.,CASSPRSGPSPLHF,TGTGCCAGCAGCCCCAGGTCGGGGCCGTCACCCCTCCACTTT
TRBV11-2,TRBJ2-1,TRBD2,few,CASSLALAGGRGNEQFF,TGTGCCAGCAGCTTAGCCCTAGCGGGGGGGAGGGGCAATGAGCAGTTCTTC
TRBV4-1,TRBJ2-5,.,.,CASSEAVSPWETQYF,TGCGCCAGCAGCGAAGCGGTCAGTCCATGGGAGACCCAGTACTTC
TRBV7-9,TRBJ2-7,TRBD1,.,CASSHRDSYKQYF,TGTGCCAGCAGCCATCGGGACAGCTACAAGCAGTACTTC
TRBV12-3/TRBV12-4,TRBJ2-1,.,.,CASTPVADGYSEQFF,TGTGCCAGCACCCCTGTGGCCGACGGTTACAGTGAGCAGTTCTTC
TRBV6-6,TRBJ2-5,.,few,CASSYTGPREQYF,TGTGCCAGCAGTTATACAGGTCCTCGGGAGCAGTACTTC
TRBV6-6,TRBJ2-7,.,.,CASSQPDTYRIYEQYF,TGTGCCAGCAGTCAACCTGACACCTATAGGATCTACGAGCAGTACTTC
TRBV20-1,TRBJ2-5,TRBD1,.,CSALPRQGQETQYF,TGCAGTGCCCTTCCACGACAGGGACAAGAGACCCAGTACTTC
TRBV3-1,TRBJ1-2,TRBD1,many,CASSHGQGSGYTF,TGCGCCAGCAGCCACGGACAGGGGAGCGGCTACACCTTC
TRBV29-1,TRBJ2-7,.,many,CSVEDREDYEQYF,TGCAGCGTTGAAGACAGGGAGGACTACGAGCAGTACTTC
TRBV9,TRBJ2-5,TRBD1,few,CASSVMGQGVVETQYF,TGTGCCAGCAGCGTTATGGGACAGGGGGTGGTAGAGACCCAGTACTTC
TRBV14,TRBJ2-7,.,many,CASSVGTGFTYEQYF,TGTGCCAGCAGCGTAGGTACGGGGTTTACCTACGAGCAGTACTTC
TRBV7-2,TRBJ2-5,.,.,CASSALKTQYF,TGTGCCAGCAGCGCACTGAAGACCCAGTACTTC
TRBV5-1,TRBJ1-1,TRBD1,.,CASSLTGDSTEAFF,TGCGCCAGCAGCTTGACAGGGGATTCCACTGAAGCTTTCTTT
TRBV28,TRBJ2-7,TRBD1,many,CASSAPGQDYEQYF,TGTGCCAGCAGTGCACCGGGACAGGACTACGAGCAGTACTTC
TRBV12-3/TRBV12-4,TRBJ1-1,.,.,CASSFFEGAFF,TGTGCCAGCAGTTTTTTCGAGGGAGCTTTCTTT
TRBV5-1,TRBJ2-7,.,.,CASRRVTSGHNEQYF,TGCGCCAGCAGGAGGGTGACATCCGGACACAATGAGCAGTACTTC
TRBV5-1,TRBJ2-5,.,many,CASSLTSQETQYF,TGCGCCAGCAGCTTGACCAGCCAAGAGACCCAGTACTTC
TRBV20-1,TRBJ2-1,TRBD2,many,CSARDPGLAGGEQFF,TGCAGTGCTAGAGACCCGGGACTAGCGGGCGGTGAGCAGTTCTTC
TRBV4-3,TRBJ1-2,TRBD1,many,CASSQSQGGVGYTF,TGCGCCAGCAGCCAATCCCAGGGGGGGGTCGGCTACACCTTC
TRBV7-2,TRBJ2-7,.,.,CASSLLGGGAVYEQYF,TGTGCCAGCAGCCTCCTAGGAGGGGGGGCGGTCTACGAGCAGTACTTC
TRBV7-9,TRBJ2-5,.,.,CASSLGMGQVETQYF,TGTGCCAGCAGCTTAGGCATGGGGCAGGTTGAGACCCAGTACTTC
TRBV5-5,TRBJ2-5,.,.,CASIQDLYHETQYF,TGTGCCAGCATCCAGGACTTGTACCATGAGACCCAGTACTTC
TRBV6-1,TRBJ2-7,TRBD1,.,CASSEAGTGRYEQYF,TGTGCCAGCAGTGAAGCAGGGACAGGGCGATACGAGCAGTACTTC
TRBV29-1,TRBJ2-5,TRBD2,many,CSVRTSGGARETQYF,TGCAGCGTCCGGACTAGCGGGGGGGCCAGAGAGACCCAGTACTTC
TRBV3-1,TRBJ2-7,.,.,CASSHHRTGYEQYF,TGTGCCAGCAGCCATCATCGGACGGGGTACGAGCAGTACTTC
TRBV5-6,TRBJ2-7,TRBD1,many,CASSHEGGQGGTYEQYF,TGTGCCAGCAGCCACGAAGGGGGACAGGGGGGTACCTACGAGCAGTACTTC
TRBV10-3,TRBJ2-3,TRBD2,many,CAISGNSGGPSTDTQYF,TGTGCCATCAGTGGTAATAGCGGGGGTCCTAGCACAGATACGCAGTATTTT
TRBV6-5,TRBJ2-7,TRBD2,many,CASSRTSGGLNTYEQYF,TGTGCCAGCAGTCGTACTAGCGGGGGGCTTAACACCTACGAGCAGTACTTC
TRBV19,TRBJ2-6,TRBD1,many,CASSPSPGTGYGANVLTF,TGTGCCAGTAGTCCGAGTCCCGGGACAGGGTATGGGGCCAACGTCCTGACTTTC
TRBV12-3/TRBV12-4,TRBJ2-1,.,few,CASSLATGWAFF,TGTGCCAGCAGTTTAGCTACAGGGTGGGCGTTCTTC
TRBV4-1,TRBJ2-3,.,few,CASSQVLTDTQYF,TGCGCCAGCAGCCAAGTTCTCACAGATACGCAGTATTTT
TRBV27,TRBJ1-1,.,few,CASSLYGMLNTEAFF,TGTGCCAGCAGTTTATACGGGATGCTGAACACTGAAGCTTTCTTT
TRBV4-1,TRBJ2-7,.,many,CASSQFGTGTSEQYF,TGCGCCAGCAGCCAATTTGGGACAGGGACTAGCGAGCAGTACTTC
TRBV18,TRBJ2-5,.,many,CASSPTWGQETQYF,TGTGCCAGCTCCCCGACATGGGGGCAAGAGACCCAGTACTTC
TRBV7-2,TRBJ2-7,.,once,CASSFDGTPTDTQYF,TGTGCCAGCAGCTTCGACGGGACACCCACAGATACGCAGTACTTC
TRBV28,TRBJ2-3,.,.,CASSLRPGRGTGTDTQYF,TGTGCCAGCAGTTTAAGGCCGGGCCGGGGAACTGGCACAGATACGCAGTATTTT
TRBV15,TRBJ2-5,.,.,CATSRDATDGTQYF,TGTGCCACCAGCAGAGACGCGACCGATGGGACCCAGTACTTC
TRBV20-1,TRBJ2-7,.,.,CSASPGRYEQYF,TGCAGTGCTAGTCCAGGGCGGTACGAGCAGTACTTC
TRBV4-1,TRBJ2-1,.,.,CASSPWTDTYNEQFF,TGCGCCAGCAGCCCGTGGACAGACACTTACAATGAGCAGTTCTTC